The 30 T cell receptor beta chains presented below share a single source sample, sequenced in a study of shared clonotypes between healthy human individuals. This table comes from immunoSEQ multiplex PCR, and its TCRdb copy is limited to in-frame clones, with some not included. The data contain fewer than 3 million clones, about nine tenths of them singletons. Sequenced sample: naive CD4+ T cells from PBMCs. Subset specified: CD45RA+ positively selected. The origin of the receptors is a man younger than 30 in good health. Some clones in this sample may be carry-over from other donors' samples.

This sequence joins TRBV7-9 and TRBJ2-2; D tentatively reads TRBD1 or TRBD2 (5 bases each). CDR1 is SEHNR and CDR2 is FQNEAQ in the germline V gene (reference sequence). Trimming stripped 2 bases from V and 5 bases from J, with 12 bases between. The CDR3 contains 15 residues. The CDR3 nucleotides read TGTGCCAGCAGCTTAAGGGCTGGGGGTACCGGGGAGCTGTTTTTT. Residues: CASSLRAGGTGELFF.

CDR3 DNA: TGCGCCAGCAGCTTGGCGGGACAGTACAATGAGCAGTTCTTC. It is translated as CASSLAGQYNEQFF. The genes are TRBV5-1 and TRBJ2-1; 7 bases are shared with TRBD1. The V segment lost 0 bases and the J segment 4 bases; nucleotides outside the gene matches: 1. Germline loops: CDR1 SGHRS, CDR2 YFSETQ. This CDR3 spans 14 amino acids.

This clone was observed once. The chain is built from TRBV5-1 and TRBJ2-2; tentatively, D is TRBD1 (6 bases). Trimming left V 2 bases short and J 0 bases short, with 11 bases between. This CDR3 comprises 16 residues. Germline V CDR1 and CDR2: SGHRS, YFSETQ. The CDR3 DNA reads as TGCGCCAGCAGCTTCGGGACATTACCGAACACCGGGGAGCTGTTTTTT. Translated: CASSFGTLPNTGELFF.

V gene TRBV2 combines with J gene TRBJ1-4; TRBD1 matches 8 bases. This CDR3 has 16 amino acids. V lost 6 bases and J lost 5; bases outside the gene matches: 11. The V gene's germline CDR1 is SNHLY and CDR2 FYNNEI. For the CDR3, the DNA is TGTGCCAGCAGAGTTGAAGACCGGGACAGGAATGAAAAACTGTTTTTT. It translates to CASRVEDRDRNEKLFF.

Note on this clone: Other DNA sequences in this specimen translate into the identical CDR3. The chain links TRBV7-9 to TRBJ1-1, with unresolved D. CDR1 and CDR2 from the germline V gene are SEHNR and FQNEAQ (reference sequence). V was clipped by 1 base and J by 1 base, with 4 bases between them. The CDR3 covers 13 residues. CDR3 bases: TGTGCCAGCAGCTTAGGTGCGAACACTGAAGCTTTCTTT. Translated, it gives CASSLGANTEAFF.

This clone was found once. J is TRBJ2-7 and V is TRBV6-1, with unresolved D. V lost 2 bases and J 2 bases, leaving 13 bases between the germline ends. This CDR3 has 15 residues. Germline V CDR1 and CDR2: MNHNS, SASEGT. CDR3 residues: CASSELGNGPYEQYF. DNA for the CDR3: TGTGCCAGCAGTGAATTGGGGAACGGGCCCTACGAGCAGTACTTC.

J is TRBJ2-1 and V is TRBV15, with no clear D. Deletions cut 0 bases from V and 7 bases from J, with 13 bases between. The CDR3 is 15 amino acids. CDR1 LNHNV and CDR2 YYDKDF come from the germline V gene (reference sequence). The CDR3, as DNA: TGTGCCACCAGCAGAGATAACCAGGAGTATAATGAGCAGTTCTTC. Encoded protein: CATSRDNQEYNEQFF.

The CDR3 region has the DNA TGTGCCAGCACCCTCCGGGGCGGCAATCAGCCCCAGCATTTT. Amino acids: CASTLRGGNQPQHF. The chain is built from TRBV2 and TRBJ1-5; a weak D match, TRBD1 (5 bases). The V gene's germline CDR1 is SNHLY and CDR2 FYNNEI. Trimming stripped 7 bases from V and 2 bases from J, with 12 bases between. The CDR3 covers 14 residues.

This clone was counted between two and nine times. CDR3 nucleotides: TGCGCCAGCAGTGCCAGACTCAATGCTGAAGCTTTCTTT. This translates into CASSARLNAEAFF. The chain links TRBV10-1 to TRBJ1-1, with D uncertain. This CDR3 spans 13 amino acids. In germline, CDR1 is WNHNN, CDR2 SYGVQD (reference sequence). Trimming cost V 4 bases and J 6 bases, with 12 bases left between them.

The DNA of the CDR3 is TGTGCCAGCTCACCGATGTCTAGCGTTAGCACAGATACGCAGTATTTT. This translates into CASSPMSSVSTDTQYF. This chain links TRBV18 with TRBJ2-3, with D maybe TRBD2 (6 bases). Germline CDR1 is KGHSH and CDR2 is LQKENI. Trimming cost V 3 bases and J 0 bases, with 13 bases left between them. CDR3 length: 16 amino acids.

The rearrangement uses TRBV6-5 and TRBJ1-1; D gene unclear. This CDR3 is built from 14 residues. Germline loops: CDR1 MNHEY, CDR2 SVGAGI. Trimming stripped 0 bases from V and 2 bases from J, with 7 bases between. CDR3 in DNA: TGTGCCAGCAGTTACTCGTTTTCTAACACTGAAGCTTTCTTT. This encodes CASSYSFSNTEAFF.

V usage is TRBV27 and J usage is TRBJ2-2; 8 bases agree with TRBD2. Germline values: CDR1 MNHEY, CDR2 SMNVEV (reference sequence). This CDR3 region has 18 residues. Trimming took 4 bases from V and 5 from J; bases not matched to a gene: 15. This CDR3 is CASSSTVGRAAETGELFF. In nucleotides, the CDR3 is TGTGCCAGCAGTTCCACCGTCGGGAGGGCCGCGGAAACCGGGGAGCTGTTTTTT.

The chain links TRBV5-4 to TRBJ2-7; 10 bases are shared with TRBD1. The V segment lost 3 bases and the J segment 5 bases; nucleotides outside the gene matches: 8. Germline V gene lookup returns CDR1 SGHNT and CDR2 YYREEE (reference sequence). This CDR3 spans 15 amino acids. Written as DNA, the CDR3 is TGTGCCAGCAGCTGGCCCGGGACAGGGGCGAACGAGCAGTACTTC. This codes for CASSWPGTGANEQYF.

This chain connects TRBV29-1 to TRBJ2-3; the match to TRBD1 covers 10 bases. In germline, CDR1 is SQVTM, CDR2 ANQGSEA. Germline trimming cut 6 bases from V and 3 bases from J; bases unmatched to any gene: 6. The CDR3 is 14 amino acids. CDR3 sequence (DNA): TGCAGCGTCGTGAGGGACAGGGGAACAGATACGCAGTATTTT. As protein: CSVVRDRGTDTQYF.

A remark on this clone: Other DNA sequences from this sample encode an identical CDR3 as well. The J gene is TRBJ2-7, the V gene TRBV11-1, with 10 bases fitting TRBD2. The V and J ends lost 0 bases and 3 bases, in that order; junction bases with no gene match: 14. The V gene's germline CDR1 is SGHAT and CDR2 FQDESV (reference sequence). This CDR3 comprises 19 residues. This CDR3 is CASSLARTSGNLGLYEQYF. DNA for the CDR3: TGTGCCAGCAGCTTAGCGAGGACTAGCGGCAACTTGGGGCTCTACGAGCAGTACTTC.

The CDR3 sequence is CASSLLGQATDTQYF. In DNA, the CDR3 is TGTGCCAGCAGCTTACTCGGACAGGCAACAGATACGCAGTATTTT. This chain links TRBV7-2 with TRBJ2-3; 7 nucleotides agree with TRBD1. The ends lost 2 bases at V and 3 bases at J; junction bases unmatched: 5. The CDR3 is 15 residues long. The germline gives CDR1 SGHTA, CDR2 FQGNSA.

The J gene is TRBJ1-3, the V gene TRBV2; TRBD1 agrees at 9 bases. The ends lost 6 bases at V and 4 bases at J; junction bases unmatched: 7. The CDR3 has 15 residues. Germline loops: CDR1 SNHLY, CDR2 FYNNEI. The CDR3 DNA follows: TGTGCCAGCAGGGTCACAGGGGGCTCCGGAAACACCATATATTTT. This encodes CASRVTGGSGNTIYF.

The chain couples TRBV28 to TRBJ1-1, with D perhaps TRBD1 (6 bases). CDR3 length: 18 amino acids. The ends were cut back, 7 bases at V and 0 bases at J, with 24 bases in the middle. Germline V CDR1 and CDR2: MDHEN, SYDVKM. The CDR3 DNA is TGTGCCAGCAATCTTGGATCGGGGGGCCATCAGTTGAACACTGAAGCTTTCTTT. Protein sequence: CASNLGSGGHQLNTEAFF.

The chain is built from TRBV27 and TRBJ1-6; D gene ambiguous. Germline CDR1 is MNHEY and CDR2 is SMNVEV (reference sequence). V gave up 8 bases and J gave up 9 bases, with 11 bases separating them. This CDR3 spans 12 amino acids. The CDR3 loop is CASRETSSPLHF. As DNA, the CDR3 is TGTGCCAGCCGCGAGACCTCTTCACCCCTCCACTTT.

The table lists this clone with a count of one. The CDR3 bases are TGTGCCAGAAGCCGTACAACGGGACAGGCTACCCTCTCTGGGGCCAACGTCCTGACTTTC. Translation gives CARSRTTGQATLSGANVLTF. V is TRBV5-3 and J is TRBJ2-6, with 8 bases matching TRBD1. TRBV5-3 counts as an open reading frame of uncertain function. With 4 bases clipped from V and 0 bases from J, the junction kept 15 bases outside the gene matches. The CDR3 has 20 amino acids.

Concerning this clone itself: Other DNA sequences in the same sample also yield this CDR3. V and J are TRBV10-3 and TRBJ2-7; D ambiguous. Per germline, CDR1 ENHRY and CDR2 SYGVKD. The CDR3 totals 11 residues. Trimming removed 3 bases at V and 5 bases at J, with 5 bases between. The chain's CDR3 is CAISELDEQYF. CDR3 sequence (DNA): TGTGCCATCAGTGAATTGGACGAGCAGTACTTC.

This chain joins TRBV29-1 and TRBJ1-1, with TRBD1 as a possible D gene (5 bases). Per germline, CDR1 SQVTM and CDR2 ANQGSEA. This CDR3 has 13 residues. V was pared by 4 bases and J by 4 bases, with 13 bases between. In DNA, the CDR3 is TGCAGCGTTGGGGGTCCGGGGGTCACTGAAGCTTTCTTT. Protein product: CSVGGPGVTEAFF. Full variable domain (outside the CDR3, taken from reference TRBV29-1 and TRBJ1-1): SAVISQKPSRDICQRGTSLTIQCQVDSQVTMMFWYRQQPGQSLTLIATANQGSEATYESGFVIDKFPISRPNLTFSTLTVSNMSPEDSSIYLCSVGGPGVTEAFFGQGTRLTVV.

This chain uses TRBV7-3 with TRBJ2-7; D is perhaps TRBD1 or TRBD2 (5 bases each). Germline CDR1 and CDR2: SGHTA and FQGTGA. The CDR3 is made up of 14 amino acids. The ends were cut back, 5 bases at V and 7 bases at J, with 18 bases in the middle. This chain's CDR3 is CASSPQGASEEQYF. The DNA for the CDR3 is TGTGCCAGCAGCCCCCAGGGAGCATCAGAAGAGCAGTACTTC.

The chain couples TRBV7-2 to TRBJ1-3, with D tentatively TRBD1 (5 bases). Trimming left V 1 base short and J 4 bases short, with 11 bases between. Germline CDR1 reads SGHTA; CDR2 reads FQGNSA. This CDR3 is 15 amino acids long. The CDR3 nucleotides are TGTGCCAGCAGCTTAGATCCAGGGCCCGGAAACACCATATATTTT. Its protein is CASSLDPGPGNTIYF.

This chain connects TRBV28 to TRBJ2-7; TRBD1 agrees at 7 bases. Germline loops: CDR1 MDHEN, CDR2 SYDVKM. Trimming cost V 3 bases and J 2 bases; bases outside gene matches: 10. The CDR3 spans 16 residues. CDR3 sequence reads: CASSLSDRVRPYEQYF. The CDR3 DNA follows: TGTGCCAGCAGTTTGTCCGACAGGGTTCGACCCTACGAGCAGTACTTC.

The chain joins TRBV7-2 to TRBJ2-5; D may correspond to TRBD1 or TRBD2 (5 bases each). Looked up from germline, CDR1 is SGHTA and CDR2 is FQGNSA. V shed 7 bases and J shed 0 bases, with 12 bases lying between them. CDR3 length equals 14 residues. The CDR3 loop reads CASTGDGYQETQYF. The DNA for the CDR3 is TGTGCCAGCACTGGGGACGGGTACCAAGAGACCCAGTACTTC.

The chain couples TRBV5-4 to TRBJ2-1; 8 bases agree with TRBD1. This CDR3 region has 13 residues. Germline-derived CDR1 and CDR2 are SGHNT and YYREEE (reference sequence). V gave up 5 bases and J gave up 7 bases; unmatched junction bases: 5. The CDR3 nucleotides read TGTGCCAGCAGACAGACAGGGGAAAATGAGCAGTTCTTC. The encoded protein is CASRQTGENEQFF.

The rearrangement uses TRBV9 and TRBJ1-1; D not certain. Germline V gene sequence: CDR1 SGDLS, CDR2 YYNGEE. Between the trimmed V and J ends, which lost 0 bases and 11 bases, there was a span of 14 bases. The CDR3 has 13 amino acids. Here the CDR3 DNA reads TGTGCCAGCAGCGTAGAGGAAGTTTCCACCGCTTTCTTT. It codes for CASSVEEVSTAFF.

The chain is built from TRBV7-9 and TRBJ1-2; 8 bases are a match to TRBD1. The CDR3 is made up of 13 amino acids. J lost 3 bases, V lost 5 bases, and 2 bases had no gene match. CDR1 is SEHNR, CDR2 FQNEAQ, per germline (reference sequence). CDR3 nucleotides: TGTGCCAGCAGCGGACAGGGTGACTATGGCTACACCTTC. Its protein product is CASSGQGDYGYTF.

This clone occurred once. The chain has TRBV4-2 and TRBJ2-5; D might be TRBD1 or TRBD2, each matching 6 bases. Near its end, the DNA agrees better with TRBJ2-7, so the J call may be wrong. CDR1 is LGHNA, CDR2 YNFKEQ, per germline. The CDR3 is made up of 16 amino acids. The CDR3 protein is CASSQGGAENSYEQYF. The CDR3 coding sequence is TGTGCCAGCAGCCAAGGGGGGGCGGAAAACTCCTACGAGCAGTACTTC.